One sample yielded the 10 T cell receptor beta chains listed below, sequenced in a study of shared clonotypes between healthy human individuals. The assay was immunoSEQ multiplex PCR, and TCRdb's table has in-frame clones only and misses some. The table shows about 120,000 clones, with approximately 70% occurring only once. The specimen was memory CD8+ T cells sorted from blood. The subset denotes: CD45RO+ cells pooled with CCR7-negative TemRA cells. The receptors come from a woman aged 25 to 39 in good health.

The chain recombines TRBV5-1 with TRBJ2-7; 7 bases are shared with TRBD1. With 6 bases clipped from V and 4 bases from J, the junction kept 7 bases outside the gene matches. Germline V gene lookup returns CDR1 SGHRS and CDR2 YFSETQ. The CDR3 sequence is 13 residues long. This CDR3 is CASTWDRWYEQYF. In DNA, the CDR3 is TGCGCCAGCACCTGGGACAGATGGTACGAGCAGTACTTC.

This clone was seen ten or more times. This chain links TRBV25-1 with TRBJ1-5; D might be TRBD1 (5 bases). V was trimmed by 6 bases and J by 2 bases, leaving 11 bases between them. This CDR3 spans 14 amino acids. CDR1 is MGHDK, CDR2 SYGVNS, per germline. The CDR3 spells CASRGGTGNQPQHF. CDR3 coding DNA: TGTGCCAGCAGGGGAGGGACGGGCAATCAGCCCCAGCATTTT. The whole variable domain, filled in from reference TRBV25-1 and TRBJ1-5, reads EADIYQTPRYLVIGTGKKITLECSQTMGHDKMYWYQQDPGMELHLIHYSYGVNSTEKGDLSSESTVSRIRTEHFPLTLESARPSHTSQYLCASRGGTGNQPQHFGDGTRLSIL.

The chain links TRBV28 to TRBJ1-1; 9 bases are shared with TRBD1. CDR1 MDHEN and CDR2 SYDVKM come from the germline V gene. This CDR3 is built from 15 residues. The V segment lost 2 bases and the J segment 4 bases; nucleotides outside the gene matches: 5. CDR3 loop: CASSLPRDRVTEAFF. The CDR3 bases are TGTGCCAGCAGTTTACCCCGGGACAGGGTCACTGAAGCTTTCTTT. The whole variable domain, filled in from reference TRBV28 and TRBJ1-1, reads DVKVTQSSRYLVKRTGEKVFLECVQDMDHENMFWYRQDPGLGLRLIYFSYDVKMKEKGDIPEGYSVSREKKERFSLILESASTNQTSMYLCASSLPRDRVTEAFFGQGTRLTVV.

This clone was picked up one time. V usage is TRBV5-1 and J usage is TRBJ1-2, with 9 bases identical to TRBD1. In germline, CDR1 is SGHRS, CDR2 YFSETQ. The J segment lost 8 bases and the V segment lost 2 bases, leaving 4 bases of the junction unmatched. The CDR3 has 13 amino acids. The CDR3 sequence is CASSLRDREGYTF. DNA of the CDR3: TGCGCCAGCAGCTTACGGGACAGGGAGGGCTACACCTTC.

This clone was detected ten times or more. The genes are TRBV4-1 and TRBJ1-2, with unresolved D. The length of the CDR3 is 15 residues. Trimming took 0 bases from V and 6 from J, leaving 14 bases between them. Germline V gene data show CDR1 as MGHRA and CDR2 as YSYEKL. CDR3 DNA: TGCGCCAGCAGCCAAGATCGGGCCCTCTCCAATGGCTACACCTTC. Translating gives CASSQDRALSNGYTF.

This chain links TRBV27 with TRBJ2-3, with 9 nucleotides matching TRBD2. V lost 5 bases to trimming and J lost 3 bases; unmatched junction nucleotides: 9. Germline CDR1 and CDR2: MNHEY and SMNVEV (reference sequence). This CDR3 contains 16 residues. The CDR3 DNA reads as TGTGCCAGCAGTGTCAGCGGGAGGTCCGGAACAGATACGCAGTATTTT. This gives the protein CASSVSGRSGTDTQYF.

CDR3 sequence (DNA): TGTGCCAGCAGTGAAGGTAGGTGGACAATGAACACTGAAGCTTTCTTT. Translating gives CASSEGRWTMNTEAFF. The rearrangement links TRBV6-1 to TRBJ1-1; TRBD1 is a possible D gene (5 bases). V lost 1 base to trimming and J lost 0 bases, with 12 bases between them. There are 16 residues in the CDR3. The germline CDR1 and CDR2 sequences are MNHNS and SASEGT.

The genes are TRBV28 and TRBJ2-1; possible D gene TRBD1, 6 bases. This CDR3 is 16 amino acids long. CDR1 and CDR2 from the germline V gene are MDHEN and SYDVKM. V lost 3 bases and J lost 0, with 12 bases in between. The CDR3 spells CASSFWTVPSYNEQFF. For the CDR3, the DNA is TGTGCCAGCAGTTTCTGGACAGTCCCCTCCTACAATGAGCAGTTCTTC.

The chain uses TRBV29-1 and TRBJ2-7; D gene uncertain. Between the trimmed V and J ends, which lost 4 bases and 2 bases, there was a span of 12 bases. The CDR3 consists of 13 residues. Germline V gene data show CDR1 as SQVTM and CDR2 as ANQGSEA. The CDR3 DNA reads TGCAGCGTTGTGGATAACACCGCCTACGAGCAGTACTTC. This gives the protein CSVVDNTAYEQYF.

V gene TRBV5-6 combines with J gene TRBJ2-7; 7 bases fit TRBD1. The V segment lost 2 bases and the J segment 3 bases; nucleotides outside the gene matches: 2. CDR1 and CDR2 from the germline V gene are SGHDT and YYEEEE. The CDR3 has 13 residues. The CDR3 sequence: CASSFRDSYEQYF. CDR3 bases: TGTGCCAGCAGCTTTCGGGACAGCTACGAGCAGTACTTC.